The clone carrying this T cell receptor beta chain was recorded a few times. CD4+CD45RO+CD25- cells were isolated as memory CD4+ T cells. After constant-region reverse-primer amplification, full-length variable regions underwent semi-nested PCR with Nested Universal Primer A. Each CDR3 protein is one row after TCRdb ran MiXCR on the 5' RACE reads. The sample holds 25,000 to 40,000 distinct CDR3 sequences; around 22% are singletons and the top ten take approximately 4%. The origin of this receptor is a female donor with breast cancer. The sequencing input was memory CD4+ T cells sorted from blood. Indicated subset: memory CD4+ T cells, CD4+CD45RO+CD25-.

CDR3 sequence: CASSHGMGNEQFF. As DNA, the CDR3 is TGCGCCAGCAGCCATGGTATGGGTAATGAGCAGTTCTTC. This rearrangement joins TRBV4-1 to TRBJ2-1, with D hard to call. Trimming cost V 3 bases and J 7 bases, with 10 bases left between them. The CDR3 spans 13 residues. Germline CDR1 reads MGHRA; CDR2 reads YSYEKL.